This T cell receptor (beta chain) came from a study of beta chain features in type 1 diabetes. Overall study findings and caveats: For patients and controls alike, PCR might favor shorter templates to the same degree. HLA influence on TCRB rearrangement stayed unresolved here. Shorter TCRB CDR3s, moderately but significantly so, were found in Type 1 diabetes patients in all four CD4+ subsets.

With respect to this clone: Its target is not known.

TCRB transcripts that were expressed got sequenced, as all of the isolated RNA had been reverse transcribed. Profiling relied on immunoSEQ multiplex PCR, and the TCRdb table lists in-frame clones only, not all of them. This sample has 140,000 to 150,000 clones, with about an eighth found just once. In total, each donor contributed a single heparinised blood draw that averaged about 100 mL. The sample taken for sequencing was central memory CD4+ T cells from blood. The TCR sequence derives from a man aged 18 to 30 with type 1 diabetes.

The CDR3 DNA follows: TGTGCCTGGCAGACCCCCCAGGGGGCACAAGCTTTCTTT. This codes for CAWQTPQGAQAFF. This chain joins TRBV30 and TRBJ1-1; 8 bases line up with TRBD1. Germline CDR1 is GTSNPN and CDR2 is SVGIG (reference sequence). This CDR3 has 13 amino acids. V was clipped by 5 bases and J by 9 bases; unmatched bases: 11. Combining the CDR3 with reference TRBV30 and TRBJ1-1 gives the whole variable domain SQTIHQWPATLVQPVGSPLSLECTVEGTSNPNLYWYRQAAGRGLQLLFYSVGIGQISSEVPQNLSASRPQDRQFILSSKKLLLSDSGFYLCAWQTPQGAQAFFGQGTRLTVV.